This T cell receptor beta chain was recorded in a study of regulatory T cells in long-lasting Graves disease. Time point indicated: newly diagnosed GD, antithyroid drugs for less than 3 months. Extracted PBMC RNA gave rise to the TCR library. The TCR beta library used iRepertoire HTBI primers with Arm-PCR amplification of CDR3. MiXCR was run by TCRdb on the multiplex PCR reads, yielding one entry per CDR3 protein. The table shows 420,000 or so distinct CDR3 sequences, with roughly 15% occurring only once. This clonotype came up a few times. The CDR3 totals 14 residues. CDR1 and CDR2 from the germline V gene are GTSNPN and SVGIG (reference sequence). V was pared by 3 bases and J by 4 bases, with 4 bases of the junction left unmatched. The same specimen was also included in a second study, on T cells in Graves' hyperthyroidism and ophthalmopathy.

This sample comprised peripheral blood mononuclear cells (PBMCs), obtained at new diagnosis, from a patient treated with antithyroid drugs. The source of this sequence is a woman aged 18-29 years with Graves disease. The rearrangement joins TRBV30 to TRBJ2-3; 10 bases match TRBD2. The CDR3 DNA reads TGTGCCTGGAGCCCAGCGGGAGGGCCAGATACGCAGTATTTT. This translates into CAWSPAGGPDTQYF. Using reference TRBV30 and TRBJ2-3 for the parts outside the CDR3, the full variable domain is SQTIHQWPATLVQPVGSPLSLECTVEGTSNPNLYWYRQAAGRGLQLLFYSVGIGQISSEVPQNLSASRPQDRQFILSSKKLLLSDSGFYLCAWSPAGGPDTQYFGPGTRLTVL.